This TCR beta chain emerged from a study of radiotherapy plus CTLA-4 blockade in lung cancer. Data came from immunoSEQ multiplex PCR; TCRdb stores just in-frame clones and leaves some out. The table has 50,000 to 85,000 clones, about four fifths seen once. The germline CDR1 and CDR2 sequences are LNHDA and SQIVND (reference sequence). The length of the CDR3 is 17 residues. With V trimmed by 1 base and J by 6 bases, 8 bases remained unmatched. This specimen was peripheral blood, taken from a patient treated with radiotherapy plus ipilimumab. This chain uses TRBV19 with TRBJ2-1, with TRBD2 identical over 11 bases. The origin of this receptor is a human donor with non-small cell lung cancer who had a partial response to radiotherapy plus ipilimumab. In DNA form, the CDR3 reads TGTGCCAGTAGTATAGGTAGCGGGAGGGCCGGTCGCAATGAGCAGTTCTTC. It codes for CASSIGSGRAGRNEQFF.